This is a list of T cell receptor beta chains from one sample in a study of T-cell memory formation after mild COVID-19. One entry per CDR3 protein results from TCRdb running MiXCR on the 5' RACE reads. The sample carries hundreds of thousands of distinct CDR3 sequences, around a sixth recorded once. What was sequenced was PBMCs or a T cell subset sorted from them (not recorded which). Source of these receptors: an adult woman who had mild COVID-19 (a few samples of this study predate the infection). Cell type and time point are not known. CDR3s include the opening cysteine and the closing phenylalanine or tryptophan. The D gene is left open where the match is weak. For some rows the clone size is stated as once, few or many, or as a class when expanded; others skip it.

size | J | D | V | CDR3 | DNA
- | TRBJ2-1 | TRBD1 | TRBV7-3 | CASSRTGTYNEQFF | TGTGCCAGCAGCCGGACAGGTACCTACAATGAGCAGTTCTTC
- | TRBJ2-3 | - | TRBV7-9 | CASRHTSRVPDTQYF | TGTGCCAGCAGGCACACTAGTAGGGTCCCAGATACGCAGTATTTT
few | TRBJ1-5 | TRBD1 | TRBV6-2/TRBV6-3 | CASSYSTGRYSNQPQHF | TGTGCCAGCAGTTACTCGACAGGGCGGTATAGCAATCAGCCCCAGCATTTT
few | TRBJ1-1 | - | TRBV5-1 | CASSVAQGTEAFF | TGCGCCAGCAGCGTGGCCCAAGGCACTGAAGCTTTCTTT
few | TRBJ2-5 | TRBD2 | TRBV20-1 | CSASGRAVGTQYF | TGCAGTGCTAGCGGGAGGGCCGTCGGGACCCAGTACTTC
- | TRBJ2-5 | - | TRBV3-1 | CASSQGWYQETQYF | TGTGCCAGCAGCCAAGGATGGTACCAAGAGACCCAGTACTTC
few | TRBJ2-3 | TRBD1 | TRBV27 | CASSTLQGGITDTQYF | TGTGCCAGCAGTACTCTACAGGGGGGAATAACAGATACGCAGTATTTT
- | TRBJ2-5 | TRBD2 | TRBV12-3/TRBV12-4 | CASREGLAGNLFETQYF | TGTGCCAGCAGAGAGGGACTAGCGGGGAACCTTTTTGAGACCCAGTACTTC
few | TRBJ2-2 | TRBD1 | TRBV6-5 | CASRDRGNTGELFF | TGTGCCAGTAGGGACAGGGGGAACACCGGGGAGCTGTTTTTT
- | TRBJ2-1 | TRBD2 | TRBV30 | CAWSGSGIPYNEQFF | TGTGCCTGGAGTGGTAGCGGGATCCCCTACAATGAGCAGTTCTTC
- | TRBJ1-5 | - | TRBV7-9 | CASSLGTFRQDNQPQHF | TGTGCCAGCAGCTTAGGGACCTTCAGACAGGATAACCAGCCCCAGCATTTT
- | TRBJ2-1 | TRBD2 | TRBV6-5 | CASSPTTPGTSSGNEQFF | TGTGCCAGCAGCCCCACCACACCCGGGACTAGTAGCGGCAATGAGCAGTTCTTC
- | TRBJ1-1 | - | TRBV7-9 | CASSLGSAEAFF | TGTGCCAGCAGCTTAGGTAGCGCTGAAGCTTTCTTT
- | TRBJ2-1 | - | TRBV6-1 | CASSEAGRRKQFF | TGTGCCAGCAGTGAAGCGGGTAGGAGGAAGCAGTTCTTC